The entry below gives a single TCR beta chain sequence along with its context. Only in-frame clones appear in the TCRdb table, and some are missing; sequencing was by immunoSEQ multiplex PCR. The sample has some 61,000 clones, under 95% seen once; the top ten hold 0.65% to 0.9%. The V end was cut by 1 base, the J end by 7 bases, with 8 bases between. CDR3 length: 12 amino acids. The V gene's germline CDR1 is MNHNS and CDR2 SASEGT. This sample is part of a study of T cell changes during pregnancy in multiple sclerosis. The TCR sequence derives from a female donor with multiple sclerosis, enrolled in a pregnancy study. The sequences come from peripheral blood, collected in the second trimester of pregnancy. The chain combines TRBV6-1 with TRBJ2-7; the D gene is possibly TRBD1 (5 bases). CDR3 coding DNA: TGTGCCAGCAGTGAAGTGAGGACAGAGCAGTACTTC. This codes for CASSEVRTEQYF.